One sample yielded the 26 T cell receptor beta chains listed below, sequenced in a study of T cell changes during pregnancy in multiple sclerosis. The protocol was immunoSEQ multiplex PCR, while the TCRdb copy is restricted to in-frame clones and leaves out a portion. The sample shows roughly 65,000 clones, approximately 89% of them seen only once. The material sequenced was peripheral blood, taken in the third trimester of pregnancy. Receptor source: a female donor in good health, enrolled as a control in a pregnancy study.

The genes are TRBV6-5 and TRBJ1-2, with D possibly being TRBD1 (5 bases). The CDR3 length is 13 residues. Germline CDR1 and CDR2: MNHEY and SVGAGI. Trimming took 3 bases from V and 3 from J, leaving 8 bases between them. DNA of the CDR3: TGTGCCAGCAGTTATACAGGCTACTATGGCTACACCTTC. Amino acid sequence: CASSYTGYYGYTF.

V and J are TRBV6-1 and TRBJ1-2; the D gene is possibly TRBD1 (6 bases). Trimming left V 6 bases short and J 1 base short, with 15 bases between. This CDR3 spans 15 amino acids. Germline V gene lookup returns CDR1 MNHNS and CDR2 SASEGT. The CDR3 coding sequence is TGTGCCAGCAGGGGGGCGGGGGGCGATAACTATGGCTACACCTTC. This translates into CASRGAGGDNYGYTF.

The chain combines TRBV30 with TRBJ1-6; the D gene is possibly TRBD1 (5 bases). Trimming took 1 base from V and 6 from J, leaving 10 bases between them. The CDR3 spans 14 residues. Germline assignment: CDR1 GTSNPN and CDR2 SVGIG (reference sequence). The DNA for the CDR3 is TGTGCCTGGAGTGGGGGGGTTCTTAATTCACCCCTCCACTTT. It encodes CAWSGGVLNSPLHF. The full variable domain, its missing parts supplied by reference TRBV30 and TRBJ1-6, is SQTIHQWPATLVQPVGSPLSLECTVEGTSNPNLYWYRQAAGRGLQLLFYSVGIGQISSEVPQNLSASRPQDRQFILSSKKLLLSDSGFYLCAWSGGVLNSPLHFGNGTRLTVT.

The chain links TRBV6-5 to TRBJ2-3; 7 bases agree with TRBD2. Losses at the gene ends were 2 bases for V and 4 bases for J; bases not matched to a gene: 6. Germline V lookup: CDR1 MNHEY, CDR2 SVGAGI. The CDR3 consists of 15 residues. The CDR3 DNA is TGTGCCAGCAGTTACGGCGGGGGACGAGCAGATACGCAGTATTTT. Its translation is CASSYGGGRADTQYF.

This chain's CDR3 is CASSETGNDNTIYF. The CDR3 DNA reads TGTGCCAGCAGTGAAACAGGGAATGATAACACCATATATTTT. The V gene is TRBV2, the J gene TRBJ1-3, with a possible D match to TRBD1 (6 bases). Trimming stripped 2 bases from V and 7 bases from J, with 12 bases between. This CDR3 is 14 amino acids long. CDR1 is SNHLY, CDR2 FYNNEI, per germline. Full variable domain (rest looked up from reference TRBV2 and TRBJ1-3): EPEVTQTPSHQVTQMGQEVILRCVPISNHLYFYWYRQILGQKVEFLVSFYNNEISEKSEIFDDQFSVERPDGSNFTLKIRSTKLEDSAMYFCASSETGNDNTIYFGEGSWLTVV.

The chain's CDR3 is CASSYGGSYNEQFF. In DNA, the CDR3 is TGCGCCAGCAGCTACGGGGGTTCCTACAATGAGCAGTTCTTC. The V and J genes are TRBV5-1 and TRBJ2-1, with D possibly being TRBD2 (6 bases). CDR1 SGHRS and CDR2 YFSETQ come from the germline V gene. CDR3 length: 14 residues. The V end lost 3 bases, the J end lost 1 base, and 8 bases lay between the germline ends.

The J gene is TRBJ2-5, the V gene TRBV4-2, with 8 bases matching TRBD2. Losses at the gene ends were 4 bases for V and 4 bases for J; bases not matched to a gene: 11. The CDR3 totals 16 residues. Germline assignment: CDR1 LGHNA and CDR2 YNFKEQ. The CDR3 DNA reads TGTGCCAGCAGCCCCTATAGTAGCGGGGTGCCAGAGACCCAGTACTTC. Translating gives CASSPYSSGVPETQYF.

The chain joins TRBV4-3 to TRBJ1-5, with D unresolved. Trimming removed 5 bases at V and 1 base at J, with 9 bases between. The germline CDR1 and CDR2 sequences are LGHNA and YSLEER. The CDR3 is made up of 14 amino acids. In DNA, the CDR3 is TGCGCCAGCAGCTCCGTCCCGAGCAATCAGCCCCAGCATTTT. Encoded protein: CASSSVPSNQPQHF.

This chain connects TRBV6-5 to TRBJ1-1; TRBD1 is a possible D gene (5 bases). The CDR3 is made up of 13 amino acids. Germline V lookup: CDR1 MNHEY, CDR2 SVGAGI. Deletions cut 11 bases from V and 1 base from J, with 14 bases between. CDR3 loop: CAAWKGPNTEAFF. The CDR3 DNA follows: TGTGCCGCATGGAAGGGGCCGAACACTGAAGCTTTCTTT.

The rearrangement uses TRBV15 and TRBJ1-5, with unresolved D. The CDR3 has 13 residues. Per the germline V gene, CDR1 is LNHNV and CDR2 is YYDKDF (reference sequence). The V end was cut by 5 bases, the J end by 7 bases, with 12 bases between. CDR3 region: CATSFDPGQPQHF. The CDR3 DNA follows: TGTGCCACCAGCTTTGACCCGGGGCAGCCCCAGCATTTT.

J is TRBJ2-7 and V is TRBV28; 9 bases fit TRBD1. Germline V gene sequence: CDR1 MDHEN, CDR2 SYDVKM. V was clipped by 6 bases and J by 3 bases; unmatched bases: 9. The CDR3 spans 15 residues. The CDR3 nucleotides read TGTGCCAGCAGACCCCCCGGGACAGGGTTCTACGAGCAGTACTTC. Its translation: CASRPPGTGFYEQYF.

The V call is TRBV6-1, the J call TRBJ2-7; D unclear. CDR1 is MNHNS, CDR2 SASEGT, per germline. V lost 6 bases, J lost 0 bases, and 9 bases lay in between. The CDR3 totals 13 residues. In DNA, the CDR3 is TGTGCCAGCAGGCTCCCCAGCTCCTACGAGCAGTACTTC. As protein: CASRLPSSYEQYF.

The chain uses TRBV7-2 and TRBJ1-6; 10 positions agree with TRBD1. The CDR3 covers 16 residues. Germline values: CDR1 SGHTA, CDR2 FQGNSA. V was pared by 4 bases and J by 2 bases, with 2 bases of the junction left unmatched. The CDR3 region has the DNA TGTGCCAGCAGCTCGGGACAGGGGACCTATAATTCACCCCTCCACTTT. Amino acids: CASSSGQGTYNSPLHF. The full variable domain, with the rest looked up from reference TRBV7-2 and TRBJ1-6, is GAGVSQSPSNKVTEKGKDVELRCDPISGHTALYWYRQSLGQGLEFLIYFQGNSAPDKSGLPSDRFSAERTGGSVSTLTIQRTQQEDSAVYLCASSSGQGTYNSPLHFGNGTRLTVT.

The chain joins TRBV14 to TRBJ1-1; no definite D call. Germline assignment: CDR1 SGHDN and CDR2 FVKESK. V lost 3 bases and J 0 bases, leaving 5 bases between the germline ends. The CDR3 covers 13 residues. CDR3 sequence (DNA): TGTGCCAGCAGCCAGCACATGAACACTGAAGCTTTCTTT. This encodes CASSQHMNTEAFF.

The chain joins TRBV7-2 to TRBJ1-2, with 8 bases that match TRBD1. The CDR3 has 14 amino acids. V shed 5 bases, J shed 4 bases, and the junction held 6 bases outside the gene matches. Germline V gene sequence: CDR1 SGHTA, CDR2 FQGNSA. The CDR3 loop is CASSPTQGAYGYTF. The CDR3 DNA reads TGTGCCAGCAGCCCCACCCAGGGGGCCTATGGCTACACCTTC.

This clone was recorded once. V is TRBV5-1 and J is TRBJ2-1; TRBD2 aligns across 7 bases. CDR3 length: 16 residues. Germline V gives CDR1 SGHRS, CDR2 YFSETQ. Losses at the gene ends were 1 base for V and 0 bases for J; bases not matched to a gene: 4. The CDR3 DNA follows: TGCGCCAGCAGCTTGCGAGCGGGGAGCTCCTACAATGAGCAGTTCTTC. This gives the protein CASSLRAGSSYNEQFF.

This chain connects TRBV27 to TRBJ1-6, with D hard to call. The CDR3 spans 16 residues. V lost 6 bases and J lost 6, with 18 bases in between. The germline gives CDR1 MNHEY, CDR2 SMNVEV (reference sequence). CDR3 coding DNA: TGTGCCAGCAGCAAGCTGACACAAAAGGTTAATTCACCCCTCCACTTT. This encodes CASSKLTQKVNSPLHF.

This clone turned up a few times. The chain carries TRBV30 and TRBJ1-2, with D unresolved. The germline CDR1 and CDR2 sequences are GTSNPN and SVGIG (reference sequence). The V gene lost 2 bases and the J gene lost 0 bases, with 10 bases spanning the gap. The CDR3 is 14 residues long. CDR3 in DNA: TGTGCCTGGAGTAAGCTTCCGACTAACTATGGCTACACCTTC. This encodes CAWSKLPTNYGYTF.

This chain joins TRBV4-2 and TRBJ1-1; D not resolved. V dropped 0 bases and J dropped 4 bases, with 12 bases sitting between them. CDR3 size: 15 residues. CDR1 LGHNA and CDR2 YNFKEQ come from the germline V gene. CDR3 sequence reads: CASSQDPTWSTEAFF. The CDR3 DNA sequence: TGTGCCAGCAGCCAAGACCCGACTTGGAGCACTGAAGCTTTCTTT.

J is TRBJ2-7 and V is TRBV7-6, with 7 bases aligning to TRBD1. Trimming at V came to 10 bases and at J to 3 bases, leaving 6 bases not matched to a gene. Germline-derived CDR1 and CDR2 are SGHVS and FNYEAQ. The CDR3 totals 12 residues. CDR3 amino acids: CATTGRFYEQYF. The CDR3 coding sequence is TGTGCCACGACAGGGCGGTTCTACGAGCAGTACTTC.

This chain uses TRBV9 with TRBJ2-3; D might be TRBD2 (7 bases). Trimming took 4 bases from V and 2 from J, leaving 17 bases between them. Germline CDR1 reads SGDLS; CDR2 reads YYNGEE. The CDR3 length is 16 residues. CDR3 loop: CASSRGAGATTDTQYF. Written as DNA, the CDR3 is TGTGCCAGCAGCCGAGGGGCGGGGGCTACCACAGATACGCAGTATTTT.

CDR3 coding DNA: TGCGCCAGCAGCCAAACGGACAGGGGCAAGTACAATGAGCAGTTCTTC. Its protein is CASSQTDRGKYNEQFF. This rearrangement joins TRBV4-3 to TRBJ2-1; TRBD1 matches 9 bases. Germline loops: CDR1 LGHNA, CDR2 YSLEER. V dropped 2 bases and J dropped 4; count of bases not matched to a gene: 6. The CDR3 has 16 amino acids.

The rearrangement uses TRBV29-1 and TRBJ1-4; 12 bases are shared with TRBD1. V lost 6 bases and J lost 3; bases outside the gene matches: 11. CDR1 is SQVTM and CDR2 is ANQGSEA in the germline V gene. CDR3 length equals 17 residues. The CDR3 nucleotides are TGCAGCGTAACAACACCGGGACAGGGGGCCTCTAATGAAAAACTGTTTTTT. Amino acid sequence: CSVTTPGQGASNEKLFF.

V is TRBV14 and J is TRBJ1-6; TRBD1 is a possible D gene (5 bases). From germline, CDR1 is SGHDN and CDR2 FVKESK. The CDR3 consists of 13 residues. Trimming pared 2 bases from V and 11 bases from J, leaving 10 bases between. The CDR3 sequence: CASSQQGWAPLHF. The CDR3 region has the DNA TGTGCCAGCAGCCAACAGGGATGGGCACCCCTCCACTTT. Using reference TRBV14 and TRBJ1-6 for the parts outside the CDR3, the full variable domain is EAGVTQFPSHSVIEKGQTVTLRCDPISGHDNLYWYRRVMGKEIKFLLHFVKESKQDESGMPNNRFLAERTGGTYSTLKVQPAELEDSGVYFCASSQQGWAPLHFGNGTRLTVT.

The chain has TRBV7-3 and TRBJ2-1; the match to TRBD2 covers 9 bases. The CDR3 runs to 15 residues. Germline V gene lookup returns CDR1 SGHTA and CDR2 FQGTGA. The V segment lost 3 bases and the J segment 4 bases; nucleotides outside the gene matches: 4. CDR3 DNA: TGTGCCAGCAGCTTGAGCGGGGGGCAATACAATGAGCAGTTCTTC. This translates into CASSLSGGQYNEQFF.

This rearrangement joins TRBV2 to TRBJ2-4; TRBD1 is a possible D gene (6 bases). The V end lost 4 bases, the J end lost 1 base, and 20 bases lay between the germline ends. Germline V gene lookup returns CDR1 SNHLY and CDR2 FYNNEI. The CDR3 is made up of 18 amino acids. This chain's CDR3 is CASSGESHRAEAKNIQYF. The CDR3 coding sequence is TGTGCCAGCAGTGGGGAATCCCACAGGGCTGAGGCCAAAAACATTCAGTACTTC. Based on the CDR3 plus reference TRBV2 and TRBJ2-4, the full variable domain is EPEVTQTPSHQVTQMGQEVILRCVPISNHLYFYWYRQILGQKVEFLVSFYNNEISEKSEIFDDQFSVERPDGSNFTLKIRSTKLEDSAMYFCASSGESHRAEAKNIQYFGAGTRLSVL.